Given below is one T cell receptor (beta chain) in context. This receptor's antigen is unknown. Base qualities are not recorded, but no much larger clone differs from it by a single base. Per the germline V gene, KGHSH is the CDR1 and LQKENI is the CDR2. Including cysteine and phenylalanine, the CDR3 has 13 amino acids. Of all the DNA, just the CDR3 is kept, 39 bases in frame from base 1. V is reduced by 3 bases and J by 3 bases, leaving a spacing of 5 bases between them. These data originate in a study of blood T cell repertoires in COVID-19 (dated by TCRdb to about 2020). Regarding the study in general: The collaborator samples originated in the United States, Italy and Spain and spanned the acute and convalescent phases of COVID-19. The prospective study material was composed of cDNA or gDNA derived from T cells, B-cell-depleted T cells, or PBMCs. The dataset comprised deeply sampled blood TCRbeta repertoires from subjects exposed to, actively infected with, or recovered from COVID-19. The repertoires were made available in a free public database intended to serve as a resource for research on the immune response to SARS-CoV-2. Samples came from the ongoing ImmuneRACE study (first 160 participants) plus 1,254 subjects from 6 global collaborators. Nearly every sample came with metadata listing a de-identified subject ID, COVID-19 status, age in years and sex. HLA class I and class II types, where available, came from metadata supplied by the sample provider rather than from assay-based typing. What the study reported, not specific to this receptor: The amount of clinical and demographic metadata varied by source and participant and was provided uncurated.

TCRbeta CDR3 regions were amplified from genomic DNA by means of the immunoSEQ Assay, a bias-controlled multiplex PCR. On the authors' methods: The number of nucleated cells in each sample was estimated from the amplification of reference gene primers within the assay. To quantify the absolute abundance of each unique TCRbeta CDR3 rearrangement, sequence reads were collapsed and filtered. Productive Simpson clonality was computed per sample as the square root of Simpson's diversity index over productive rearrangements. TCRdb stores this immuneACCESS table with in-frame sequences only. Part of the clones is absent; in the studies checked, under half of the shortfall reflects unresolved V genes, and no reason is known for the rest. D and trimming come from the DNA, and the V and J calls and clone size come from that table. For this sample there are under 60,000 clones; around 90% appear just once. Jointly, the top ten make up roughly 4% of the sample.

Whole blood was collected in K2EDTA tubes by collaborating institutions according to the institutions' own protocols. For TCRbeta analysis, collaborators shipped samples in one of three forms: frozen whole blood, isolated PBMCs, or DNA extracted from either of those sample types. This sequence originates from a human donor in a cohort sampled during active COVID-19. The sample was peripheral blood. In this chain, TRBV18 is recombined with TRBJ2-2; the D gene assignment is ambiguous. In nucleotides, the sequence is TGTGCCAGCTCACCGTCGGACACCGGGGAGCTGTTTTTT. Translation gives CASSPSDTGELFF.